This TCR beta chain comes out of a study of PD-1 blockade in mismatch repair-deficient tumors. About the study: Enrolled about 2013-2016, patients had progressing, pretreated mismatch repair-deficient cancers of 12 types.

TCRdb keeps only in-frame clones here, not all; method: immunoSEQ multiplex PCR. The table has around 25,000 clones, approximately 84% seen once. CDR3 length: 14 amino acids. The junction had 7 bases not matched to a gene; V was cut back by 6 bases and J by 10 bases. Germline lookup yields CDR1 MNHNS and CDR2 SASEGT. There are a few counts of this clone. Every patient had mismatch repair deficiency by PCR or immunohistochemistry. The source of this sequence is an adult with mismatch repair-deficient cancer. Sequencing was performed on PBMCs, taken before pembrolizumab treatment. The gene calls are TRBV6-1 and TRBJ1-6; 9 bases agree with TRBD1. The CDR3 DNA follows: TGTGCCAGCAGCCCACAGGGGGCGGAGTCACCCCTCCACTTT. Residues: CASSPQGAESPLHF.